At least ten counts were recorded for the clone carrying this TCR beta chain. What it recognizes is unknown. The V and J ends lost 1 base and 2 bases, in that order; junction bases with no gene match: 0. The V gene's germline CDR1 is SGHTA and CDR2 FQGNSA. This CDR3 region has 14 residues. The data originate from a study of T cell repertoires in cytomegalovirus infection. About the research overall: TCR beta signatures that were public indicated CMV infection and matching HLA type.

TCRdb recomputed calls from the reads with MiXCR, one row per CDR3 protein. The profile shows over 300,000 distinct CDR3 sequences, more than 8% of them singletons. Study-level findings and limits: The ex vivo response showed dominance by HLA-C-restricted CMV-specific TCR beta clonotypes. There were carriers of CMV plus the relevant HLA, and cumulative public TCR beta family frequency identified them.

The sample comprised PBMCs. The TCR comes from a human donor in good health (CMV status not recorded). Some clones in this sample may be carry-over from other donors' samples. The V and J genes are TRBV7-2 and TRBJ1-2; 8 bases are shared with TRBD1. The CDR3 region is CASSLDRGNYGYTF. Written as DNA, the CDR3 is TGTGCCAGCAGCTTAGACAGGGGGAACTATGGCTACACCTTC.